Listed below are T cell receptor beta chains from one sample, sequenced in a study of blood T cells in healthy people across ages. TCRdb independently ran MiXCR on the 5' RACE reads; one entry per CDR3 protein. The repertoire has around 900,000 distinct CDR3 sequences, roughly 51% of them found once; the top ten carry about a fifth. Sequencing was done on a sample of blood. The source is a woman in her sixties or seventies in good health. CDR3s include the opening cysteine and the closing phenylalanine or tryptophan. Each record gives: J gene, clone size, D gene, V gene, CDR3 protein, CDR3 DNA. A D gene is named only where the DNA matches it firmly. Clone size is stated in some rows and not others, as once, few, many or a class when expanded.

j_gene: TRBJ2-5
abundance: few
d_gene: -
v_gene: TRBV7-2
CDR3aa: CASSLDGGRPRQETQYF
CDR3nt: TGTGCCAGCAGCTTAGATGGTGGGAGACCCCGTCAAGAGACCCAGTACTTC

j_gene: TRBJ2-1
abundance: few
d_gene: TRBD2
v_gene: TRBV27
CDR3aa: CASSLGVWREGYNEQFF
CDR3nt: TGTGCCAGCAGTTTAGGGGTCTGGCGGGAGGGGTACAATGAGCAGTTCTTC

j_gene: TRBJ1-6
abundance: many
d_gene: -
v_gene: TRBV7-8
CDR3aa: CASSIDPNSPLHF
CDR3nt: TGTGCCAGCAGCATCGACCCGAATTCACCCCTCCACTTT

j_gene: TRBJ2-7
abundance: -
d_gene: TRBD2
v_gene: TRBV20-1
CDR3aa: CSAQGLAFSYEQYF
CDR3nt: TGCAGTGCCCAGGGACTAGCGTTCTCCTACGAGCAGTACTTC

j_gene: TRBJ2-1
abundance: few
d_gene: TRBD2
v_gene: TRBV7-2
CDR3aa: CASSSLAGPTYNEQFF
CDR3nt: TGTGCCAGCAGCTCCTTAGCGGGTCCAACCTACAATGAGCAGTTCTTC

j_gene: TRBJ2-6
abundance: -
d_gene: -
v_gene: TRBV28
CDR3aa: CASSLRVRVSVLTF
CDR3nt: TGTGCCAGCAGTTTAAGGGTCCGGGTTAGCGTCCTGACTTTC

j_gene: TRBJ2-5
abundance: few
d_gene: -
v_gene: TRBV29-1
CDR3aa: CSVDLQGQETQYF
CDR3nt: TGCAGCGTTGATTTACAGGGCCAAGAGACCCAGTACTTC

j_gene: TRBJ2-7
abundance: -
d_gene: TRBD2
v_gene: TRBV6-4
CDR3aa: CASSDASGRGHEQYF
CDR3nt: TGTGCCAGCAGTGACGCCAGCGGGAGGGGTCACGAGCAGTACTTC

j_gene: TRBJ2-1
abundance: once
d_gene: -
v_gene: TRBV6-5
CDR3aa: CASTRFGQNEQFF
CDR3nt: TGTGCCAGCACTAGGTTCGGACAGAATGAGCAGTTCTTC

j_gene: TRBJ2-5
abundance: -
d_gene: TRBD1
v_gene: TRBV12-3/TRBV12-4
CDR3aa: CASSSGQSQETQYF
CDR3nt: TGTGCCAGCAGTTCGGGACAGAGCCAAGAGACCCAGTACTTC

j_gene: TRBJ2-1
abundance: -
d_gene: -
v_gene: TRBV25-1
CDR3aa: CASSEGGRGQGLKNEQFF
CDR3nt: TGTGCCAGCAGTGAAGGAGGAAGGGGCCAGGGGTTGAAGAATGAGCAGTTCTTC

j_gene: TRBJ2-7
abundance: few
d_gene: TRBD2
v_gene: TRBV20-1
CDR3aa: CSARSSGAYEQYF
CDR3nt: TGCAGTGCTCGCAGCAGCGGGGCCTACGAGCAGTACTTC

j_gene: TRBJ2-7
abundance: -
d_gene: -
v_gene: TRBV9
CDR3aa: CASSAGGASYNEQYF
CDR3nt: TGTGCCAGCAGCGCGGGGGGCGCGTCTTACAATGAGCAGTACTTC

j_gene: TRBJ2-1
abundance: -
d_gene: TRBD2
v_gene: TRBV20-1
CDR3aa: CSAREYVAGVNEQFF
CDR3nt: TGCAGTGCTAGAGAGTACGTAGCGGGAGTAAATGAGCAGTTCTTC

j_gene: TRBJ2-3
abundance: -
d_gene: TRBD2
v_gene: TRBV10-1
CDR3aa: CASSESTSGTSDTQYF
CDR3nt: TGCGCCAGCAGTGAGTCGACTAGCGGGACCTCGGATACGCAGTATTTT

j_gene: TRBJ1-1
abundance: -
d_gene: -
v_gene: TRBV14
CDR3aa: CASSQGGEAFF
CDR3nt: TGTGCCAGCAGCCAGGGAGGTGAAGCTTTCTTT

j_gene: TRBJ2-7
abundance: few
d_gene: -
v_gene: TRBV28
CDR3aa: CASGDGPYEQYF
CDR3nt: TGTGCCAGCGGGGACGGACCCTACGAGCAGTACTTC

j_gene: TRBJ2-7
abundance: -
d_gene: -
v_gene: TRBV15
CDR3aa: CATSREWIDHEQYF
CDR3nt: TGTGCCACCAGCAGAGAATGGATTGACCACGAGCAGTACTTC

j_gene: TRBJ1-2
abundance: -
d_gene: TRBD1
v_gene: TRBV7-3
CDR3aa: CASSHPWGTGGVCYGYTF
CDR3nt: TGTGCCAGCAGTCATCCGTGGGGAACAGGGGGAGTTTGCTATGGCTACACCTTC

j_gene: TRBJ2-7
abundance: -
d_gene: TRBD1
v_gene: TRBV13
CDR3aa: CASSFLDWDRGGAYEQYF
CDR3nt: TGTGCCAGCAGCTTCCTTGACTGGGACAGGGGGGGGGCCTACGAGCAGTACTTC

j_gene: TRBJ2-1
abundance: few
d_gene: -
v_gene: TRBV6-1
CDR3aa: CASSATGLGDEQFF
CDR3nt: TGTGCCAGCAGTGCCACAGGGTTGGGGGATGAGCAGTTCTTC

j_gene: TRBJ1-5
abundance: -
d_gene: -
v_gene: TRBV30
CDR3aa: CAWTLGRDQPQHF
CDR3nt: TGTGCCTGGACCCTCGGCAGGGATCAGCCCCAGCATTTT

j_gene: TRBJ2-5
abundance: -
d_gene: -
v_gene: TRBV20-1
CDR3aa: CSASQLVRAEQETQYF
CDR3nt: TGCAGTGCTAGCCAATTAGTCCGCGCGGAGCAAGAGACCCAGTACTTC